What follows are 24 T cell receptor beta chains derived from one specimen sequenced in a study of T cell repertoires in cytomegalovirus infection. The antigens for these receptors are not known. One entry per CDR3 protein, called by TCRdb with MiXCR from the reads. The data show a few hundred thousand distinct CDR3 sequences, with about 35% seen just once and approximately 13% held by the top ten. The specimen was cultured PBMCs, collected from culture after CMV antigen stimulation. The receptors derive from a human donor in good health (CMV status not recorded). Some clones in this sample may be carry-over from other donors' samples.

This clonotype has a handful of counts. V and J are TRBV6-1 and TRBJ1-5; a weak D match, TRBD1 (6 bases). The CDR3 is 15 amino acids. V was trimmed by 1 base and J by 3 bases, leaving 10 bases between them. Germline V gene lookup returns CDR1 MNHNS and CDR2 SASEGT. CDR3 sequence: CASSEGRGPNQPQHF. In DNA, the CDR3 is TGTGCCAGCAGTGAAGGCAGGGGCCCCAATCAGCCCCAGCATTTT.

The CDR3 loop reads CASNRGIQETQYF. DNA for the CDR3: TGTGCCAGCAATAGAGGGATCCAAGAGACCCAGTACTTC. The chain recombines TRBV12-3 or TRBV12-4 with TRBJ2-5; D might be TRBD2 (5 bases). The CDR3 totals 13 residues. V was clipped by 7 bases and J by 1 base, with 10 bases between them.

The chain uses TRBV6-1 and TRBJ2-3, with 8 bases that match TRBD1. V lost 6 bases to trimming and J lost 4 bases; unmatched junction nucleotides: 12. This CDR3 is built from 16 residues. Germline loops: CDR1 MNHNS, CDR2 SASEGT. DNA for the CDR3: TGTGCCAGCAGGCATAGGACAGGGACGAGCGCAGATACGCAGTATTTT. Amino acid sequence: CASRHRTGTSADTQYF.

This clonotype was observed a few times. The gene calls are TRBV4-3 and TRBJ2-4; D remains ambiguous. Trimming left V 0 bases short and J 3 bases short, with 9 bases between. The CDR3 length is 15 residues. The germline V gene has CDR1 LGHNA and CDR2 YSLEER. The CDR3 protein is CASSQDRRYKNIQYF. The CDR3 coding sequence is TGCGCCAGCAGCCAAGATCGCCGTTACAAAAACATTCAGTACTTC.

This clonotype was recorded at least ten times. The rearrangement links TRBV19 to TRBJ1-2, with 10 bases matching TRBD1. V was clipped by 6 bases and J by 8 bases; unmatched bases: 6. CDR3 size: 13 residues. Germline CDR1 is LNHDA and CDR2 is SQIVND (reference sequence). For the CDR3, the DNA is TGTGCCAGTAGAGACAGGGGGCAGGGGGGCTACACCTTC. Translated, it gives CASRDRGQGGYTF. The variable domain in full, with the rest retrieved from reference TRBV19 and TRBJ1-2, is DGGITQSPKYLFRKEGQNVTLSCEQNLNHDAMYWYRQDPGQGLRLIYYSQIVNDFQKGDIAEGYSVSREKKESFPLTVTSAQKNPTAFYLCASRDRGQGGYTFGSGTRLTVV.

The CDR3 DNA follows: TGTGCCAGCAGAATTGGACTAGCGCAAGAGACCCAGTACTTC. This translates into CASRIGLAQETQYF. The chain has TRBV7-8 and TRBJ2-5; 9 bases agree with TRBD2. The V and J ends lost 6 bases and 2 bases, in that order; junction bases with no gene match: 4. The CDR3 consists of 14 residues. Germline V lookup: CDR1 SGHVS, CDR2 FQNEAQ. Using reference TRBV7-8 and TRBJ2-5 for the parts outside the CDR3, the full variable domain is GAGVSQSPRYKVAKRGQDVALRCDPISGHVSLFWYQQALGQGPEFLTYFQNEAQLDKSGLPSDRFFAERPEGSVSTLKIQRTQQEDSAVYLCASRIGLAQETQYFGPGTRLLVL.

This clonotype was counted a few times. The V call is TRBV15, the J call TRBJ1-2, with no clear D. Trimming shortened V by 0 bases and J by 2 bases, and 13 bases separated the two germline ends. In germline, CDR1 is LNHNV, CDR2 YYDKDF (reference sequence). The CDR3 loop spans 16 amino acids. Here the CDR3 DNA reads TGTGCCACCAGCAGAGAAGGACCGAGCCTCAACTATGGCTACACCTTC. Encoded protein: CATSREGPSLNYGYTF.

The V gene is TRBV11-2, the J gene TRBJ1-3; D gene unclear. Germline V CDR1 and CDR2: SGHAT, FQNNGV. This CDR3 region has 15 residues. Trimming pared 3 bases from V and 2 bases from J, leaving 11 bases between. The CDR3 reads CASSFATGTGNTIYF. The CDR3 DNA sequence: TGTGCCAGCAGCTTCGCGACCGGGACTGGAAACACCATATATTTT.

This clonotype has a handful of counts. The V call is TRBV12-3 or TRBV12-4, the J call TRBJ2-3, with TRBD2 identical over 15 bases. Germline trimming cut 4 bases from V and 3 bases from J; bases unmatched to any gene: 5. The CDR3 has 17 residues. The CDR3 loop is CASSYFGTSGRTDTQYF. DNA of the CDR3: TGTGCCAGCAGTTATTTCGGGACTAGCGGGAGGACAGATACGCAGTATTTT.

This CDR3 reads CASSTRTGWKSANTGELFF. For the CDR3, the DNA is TGTGCCAGCAGTACCCGGACAGGGTGGAAATCAGCGAACACCGGGGAGCTGTTTTTT. The chain uses TRBV6-2 or TRBV6-3 and TRBJ2-2; TRBD1 aligns across 8 bases. J gave up 0 bases and V 5 bases, and 14 bases lay outside the gene matches. The CDR3 sequence is 19 residues long. The germline CDR1 and CDR2 sequences are MNHEY and SVGEGT.

This chain connects TRBV2 to TRBJ1-5; D remains ambiguous. This CDR3 comprises 12 residues. V was pared by 3 bases and J by 7 bases, with 7 bases between. CDR1 is SNHLY, CDR2 FYNNEI, per germline. In DNA, the CDR3 is TGTGCCAGCAGTGACTGGAGACAGCCCCAGCATTTT. Translating gives CASSDWRQPQHF.

The sample holds many counts of this clonotype. The chain's CDR3 is CASSLDFPSYNEQFF. CDR3 coding DNA: TGTGCCAGCAGCTTAGACTTCCCCTCCTACAATGAGCAGTTCTTC. The V gene is TRBV7-2, the J gene TRBJ2-1, with unresolved D. V was pared by 1 base and J by 0 bases, with 7 bases between. Germline V gene sequence: CDR1 SGHTA, CDR2 FQGNSA. The CDR3 has 15 residues.

On this clonotype itself: The junction departs from germline at one end; a sequencing error may be responsible. The chain employs TRBV6-2 or TRBV6-3 and TRBJ2-7; D not resolved. Germline values: CDR1 MNHEY, CDR2 SVGEGT. This CDR3 is 9 amino acids long. CDR3 amino acids: CAPGYEQYF. In DNA form, the CDR3 reads TGCGCGCCTGGGTACGAGCAGTACTTC.

The chain combines TRBV7-2 with TRBJ2-1, with unresolved D. The CDR3 spans 13 residues. V was cut by 1 base and J by 5 bases, with 6 bases left in between. From germline, CDR1 is SGHTA and CDR2 FQGNSA. The CDR3 DNA follows: TGTGCCAGCAGCTTAGACATGAACAATGAGCAGTTCTTC. Translation: CASSLDMNNEQFF.

This clonotype was recorded a few times. The V call is TRBV7-2, the J call TRBJ1-1; D is uncertain. Germline-derived CDR1 and CDR2 are SGHTA and FQGNSA. The CDR3 consists of 11 residues. V dropped 2 bases and J dropped 7 bases, with 5 bases sitting between them. The chain's CDR3 is CASSLIGEAFF. The CDR3 nucleotides are TGTGCCAGCAGCTTAATCGGTGAAGCTTTCTTT. The full variable domain, completed using reference TRBV7-2 and TRBJ1-1, is GAGVSQSPSNKVTEKGKDVELRCDPISGHTALYWYRQSLGQGLEFLIYFQGNSAPDKSGLPSDRFSAERTGGSVSTLTIQRTQQEDSAVYLCASSLIGEAFFGQGTRLTVV.

This clonotype was recorded a few times. The V gene is TRBV7-2, the J gene TRBJ2-7; D unclear. The V end was cut by 0 bases, the J end by 1 base, with 4 bases between. CDR1 and CDR2 (germline): SGHTA, FQGNSA. This CDR3 spans 13 amino acids. The CDR3 coding sequence is TGTGCCAGCAGCTTAGCGGAATCCTACGAGCAGTACGTC. It yields the protein CASSLAESYEQYV.

Details on this clonotype: The junction does not match germline at one end; this may be a read error. The gene calls are TRBV12-3 or TRBV12-4 and TRBJ2-3; 8 bases are shared with TRBD2. The CDR3 contains 15 residues. CDR3 loop: CASSVAGRGTDTQYF. CDR3 DNA: TGTGCCAGCAGTGTAGCGGGGAGGGGCACAGATACGCAGTATTTT.

This clonotype has more than one count but fewer than ten. The chain employs TRBV12-3 or TRBV12-4 and TRBJ1-2; the D is unclear. The V end lost 10 bases, the J end lost 14 bases, and 17 bases lay between the germline ends. This CDR3 is built from 10 residues. This CDR3 reads CATDRWTWTF. The CDR3 DNA is TGTGCCACCGACCGCTGGACCTGGACCTTC.

This rearrangement joins TRBV5-1 to TRBJ2-7; TRBD1 might be the D (7 bases). This CDR3 region has 16 residues. Trimming pared 0 bases from V and 4 bases from J, leaving 17 bases between. The germline CDR1 and CDR2 sequences are SGHRS and YFSETQ. The CDR3 nucleotides read TGCGCCAGCAGCTTGGGGGAGGAGGGACAGAAATACGAGCAGTACTTC. Translation: CASSLGEEGQKYEQYF.

This clonotype occurred a few times. The rearrangement uses TRBV14 and TRBJ2-5; no clear D. Per the germline V gene, CDR1 is SGHDN and CDR2 is FVKESK. V was clipped by 0 bases and J by 3 bases, with 8 bases between them. There are 14 residues in the CDR3. The CDR3 DNA sequence: TGTGCCAGCAGCCAAGATACCGCTAAAGAGACCCAGTACTTC. Protein: CASSQDTAKETQYF.

The V call is TRBV30, the J call TRBJ2-1; no firm D call. CDR1 is GTSNPN and CDR2 is SVGIG in the germline V gene (reference sequence). The CDR3 length is 14 residues. V lost 6 bases and J 5 bases, leaving 17 bases between the germline ends. CDR3 sequence (DNA): TGTGCCTGTCGAACGTTTGTAGAGAACAATGAGCAGTTCTTC. Translated: CACRTFVENNEQFF.

This rearrangement joins TRBV6-6 to TRBJ2-7, with D unresolved. Trimming removed 0 bases at V and 5 bases at J, with 5 bases between. This CDR3 has 12 residues. Germline V gives CDR1 MNHNY, CDR2 SVGAGI (reference sequence). Here the CDR3 reads CASSYSAHEQYF. For the CDR3, the DNA is TGTGCCAGCAGTTACTCGGCTCACGAGCAGTACTTC.

The chain is built from TRBV7-7 and TRBJ2-7, with a possible D match to TRBD1 (5 bases). CDR3 length: 15 amino acids. The germline V and J ends were trimmed by 8 bases and 0 bases, with 17 bases remaining between them. The germline V gene encodes CDR1 SSHAT and CDR2 FNYEAQ (reference sequence). CDR3 amino acids: CASALGQGISYEQYF. For the CDR3, the DNA is TGTGCCAGCGCCCTGGGGCAGGGTATCTCCTACGAGCAGTACTTC.

This clonotype was counted many times. V is TRBV7-2 and J is TRBJ2-1; 9 nucleotides match TRBD2. The CDR3 covers 15 residues. With 6 bases clipped from V and 4 bases from J, the junction kept 7 bases outside the gene matches. The V gene's germline CDR1 is SGHTA and CDR2 FQGNSA. The CDR3 region is CASSSPGLAYNEQFF. The CDR3 region has the DNA TGTGCCAGCAGTTCTCCGGGACTAGCATACAATGAGCAGTTCTTC.